These 10 T cell receptor beta chains were all obtained from the same sample, sequenced in a study of shared clonotypes between healthy human individuals. Some clones are missing from TCRdb's copy, which holds only in-frame ones; the method was immunoSEQ multiplex PCR. The table includes 2 million or so clones, 85% to 95% detected once. Sequencing was performed on naive CD4+ T cells sorted from blood. Subset meaning: CD45RA+ positively selected. The receptor set was obtained from a man younger than 30 in good health.

This clone was recorded once. The genes are TRBV2 and TRBJ2-2; D perhaps matches TRBD1 (6 bases). V dropped 7 bases and J dropped 2 bases, with 17 bases sitting between them. Germline V gene data show CDR1 as SNHLY and CDR2 as FYNNEI. The CDR3 extends over 16 amino acids. The CDR3 region has the DNA TGTGCCAGCACCGGATGGGGGACACCTAACACCGGGGAGCTGTTTTTT. Residues: CASTGWGTPNTGELFF.

This clone occurred once. The chain employs TRBV29-1 and TRBJ1-3; D call uncertain. CDR3 length: 11 amino acids. With 0 bases removed from V and 7 bases from J, the gap between germline ends came to 4 bases. The germline V gene has CDR1 SQVTM and CDR2 ANQGSEA. The chain's CDR3 is CSVEEGNTIYF. CDR3 in DNA: TGCAGCGTTGAAGAGGGGAACACCATATATTTT.

The rearrangement joins TRBV9 to TRBJ2-7, with 10 bases fitting TRBD1. The germline CDR1 and CDR2 sequences are SGDLS and YYNGEE. The CDR3 runs 15 residues. After removal of 0 bases from V and 3 bases from J, the junction contained 3 bases not matched to a gene. The CDR3 DNA is TGTGCCAGCAGCGTAGAGGGGACAGGGGACTACGAGCAGTACTTC. Amino acid sequence: CASSVEGTGDYEQYF.

A word on this clone: This specimen includes other DNA sequences encoding the same CDR3. The V call is TRBV18, the J call TRBJ2-7; TRBD1 agrees at 7 bases. The CDR3 length is 14 residues. Looked up from germline, CDR1 is KGHSH and CDR2 is LQKENI. V lost 6 bases, J lost 0 bases, and 5 bases stayed unmatched. Here the CDR3 DNA reads TGTGCCAGCTCGACAGGGCGGGTCTCCTACGAGCAGTACTTC. Its protein is CASSTGRVSYEQYF.

This chain links TRBV6-5 with TRBJ2-7; D is tentatively TRBD1 or TRBD2 (7 bases each). V was pared by 6 bases and J by 6 bases, with 21 bases between. This CDR3 is built from 15 residues. Germline CDR1 MNHEY, CDR2 SVGAGI. The CDR3 protein is CASRVNDREGVEQYF. DNA for the CDR3: TGTGCCAGCAGAGTGAATGACAGGGAGGGCGTCGAGCAGTACTTC.

The genes are TRBV5-4 and TRBJ1-1; 10 bases fit TRBD1. The CDR3 has 14 amino acids. Germline V gene data show CDR1 as SGHNT and CDR2 as YYREEE (reference sequence). Unmatched junction bases numbered 2, after V lost 3 bases and J lost 3 bases. The CDR3 bases are TGTGCCAGCAGCTGGACAGGGGGGGACACTGAAGCTTTCTTT. Translation: CASSWTGGDTEAFF.

The CDR3 loop is CASSIGTASDTQYF. The CDR3, as DNA: TGTGCCAGTAGTATAGGGACTGCTTCAGATACGCAGTATTTT. This chain links TRBV19 with TRBJ2-3, with TRBD2 as a possible D gene (5 bases). CDR3 length: 14 amino acids. Trimming left V 1 base short and J 4 bases short, with 9 bases between. Looked up from germline, CDR1 is LNHDA and CDR2 is SQIVND (reference sequence).

The chain combines TRBV2 with TRBJ1-2; TRBD1 matches at 9 bases. Germline V gives CDR1 SNHLY, CDR2 FYNNEI. Trimming removed 2 bases from V and 0 bases from J; junction bases left unmatched: 4. The CDR3 covers 16 residues. CDR3 sequence: CASSESRDRANYGYTF. Here the CDR3 DNA reads TGTGCCAGCAGTGAATCGAGGGACAGGGCTAACTATGGCTACACCTTC. The full variable domain, with the rest looked up from reference TRBV2 and TRBJ1-2, is EPEVTQTPSHQVTQMGQEVILRCVPISNHLYFYWYRQILGQKVEFLVSFYNNEISEKSEIFDDQFSVERPDGSNFTLKIRSTKLEDSAMYFCASSESRDRANYGYTFGSGTRLTVV.

The chain is built from TRBV28 and TRBJ1-5; 9 nucleotides agree with TRBD1. Germline CDR1 MDHEN, CDR2 SYDVKM. The CDR3 runs 13 residues. The V segment lost 3 bases and the J segment 7 bases; nucleotides outside the gene matches: 1. CDR3 sequence reads: CASSLDRGQPQHF. The CDR3, as DNA: TGTGCCAGCAGTTTGGACAGGGGCCAGCCCCAGCATTTT. The variable domain in full, with the rest retrieved from reference TRBV28 and TRBJ1-5, is DVKVTQSSRYLVKRTGEKVFLECVQDMDHENMFWYRQDPGLGLRLIYFSYDVKMKEKGDIPEGYSVSREKKERFSLILESASTNQTSMYLCASSLDRGQPQHFGDGTRLSIL.

The V call is TRBV7-2, the J call TRBJ2-3; 10 bases are a match to TRBD2. The CDR3 contains 14 residues. The V and J ends lost 6 bases and 4 bases, in that order; junction bases with no gene match: 4. In germline, CDR1 is SGHTA, CDR2 FQGNSA. The CDR3 loop reads CASRLAGVSDTQYF. The CDR3 coding sequence is TGTGCCAGCAGGCTAGCGGGAGTCTCAGATACGCAGTATTTT.